The clone carrying this T cell receptor beta chain was seen a handful of times. This sample is drawn from a study of cytomegalovirus exposure and HLA in healthy donors. The CDR3 consists of 11 residues. Trimming took 0 bases from V and 7 from J, leaving 6 bases between them. Germline lookup yields CDR1 GTSNPN and CDR2 SVGIG (reference sequence). Primers for the PCR totalled 60 Vbeta and 13 Jbeta. Original handling: Later, an analysis found about 80 million unique TCR beta chains, and 10 million to 11 million of these were shared. The protocol was immunoSEQ multiplex PCR, while the TCRdb copy is restricted to in-frame clones and leaves out a portion. V and J calls and clone size are copied from that table; D and trimming were computed from the DNA. The profile covers 150,000 to 180,000 clones, with roughly 85% appearing a single time and 2% to 2.5% taken by the ten largest.

Sequencing was carried out using PBMCs. The TCR sequence derives from a young woman in good health and CMV-seronegative. V usage is TRBV30 and J usage is TRBJ1-2; possible D gene TRBD1, 5 bases. The CDR3 reads CAWSVGGGYTF. As DNA, the CDR3 is TGTGCCTGGAGTGTCGGGGGTGGCTACACCTTC.